These 28 T cell receptor beta chains were sequenced from one sample in a study of identical twins. One entry per CDR3 protein, called by TCRdb with MiXCR from the 5' RACE reads. The repertoire has 1,800,000 or so distinct CDR3 sequences, roughly 35% of them found once; the top ten carry more than 0.25%. Sequencing was performed on cord blood. Receptors were obtained from a newborn girl in good health.

This clonotype was recorded a few times. The J gene is TRBJ2-7, the V gene TRBV10-3; 8 positions agree with TRBD2. The CDR3 extends over 14 amino acids. Trimming took 5 bases from V and 7 from J; bases not matched to a gene: 10. Germline CDR1 and CDR2: ENHRY and SYGVKD. CDR3 region: CAISPGLEVGEQYF. DNA of the CDR3: TGTGCCATCAGTCCGGGACTAGAGGTCGGTGAGCAGTACTTC.

This clonotype has a handful of counts. V is TRBV20-1 and J is TRBJ1-2, with TRBD1 matching over 9 bases. The germline V gene encodes CDR1 DFQATT and CDR2 SNEGSKA (reference sequence). This CDR3 spans 16 amino acids. Trimming took 4 bases from V and 0 from J; bases not matched to a gene: 9. The CDR3 protein is CSATPGTGPSNYGYTF. The CDR3 nucleotides are TGCAGTGCTACCCCGGGGACAGGGCCCTCTAACTATGGCTACACCTTC.

Written as DNA, the CDR3 is TGTGCCAGCAGTTGGGGGGTGACTGAAGCTTTCTTT. This encodes CASSWGVTEAFF. The chain carries TRBV12-3 or TRBV12-4 and TRBJ1-1; D perhaps matches TRBD1 (5 bases). The CDR3 sequence is 12 residues long. Deletions cut 4 bases from V and 5 bases from J, with 8 bases between.

The chain carries TRBV13 and TRBJ1-1, with TRBD1 matching 7 bases. In germline, CDR1 is PRHDT, CDR2 FYEKMQ (reference sequence). The CDR3 consists of 15 residues. The junction had 8 bases not matched to a gene; V was cut back by 4 bases and J by 3 bases. In DNA, the CDR3 is TGTGCCAGCAGCTCTGCGACAGGGAGGGACACTGAAGCTTTCTTT. Translated, it gives CASSSATGRDTEAFF.

Only a few counts were recorded for this clonotype. The chain uses TRBV4-2 and TRBJ2-1; 9 bases map to TRBD2. Germline V lookup: CDR1 LGHNA, CDR2 YNFKEQ. V was clipped by 4 bases and J by 0 bases; unmatched bases: 7. The CDR3 contains 17 residues. Here the CDR3 DNA reads TGTGCCAGCAGCCCCCGCCCTAGCGGGGCCTCCTACAATGAGCAGTTCTTC. It yields the protein CASSPRPSGASYNEQFF.

The chain is built from TRBV12-5 and TRBJ2-1, with TRBD2 matching over 15 bases. Germline V gene data show CDR1 as LGHNT and CDR2 as FRNRAP. There are 19 residues in the CDR3. Unmatched junction bases numbered 5, after V lost 2 bases and J lost 0 bases. The CDR3 nucleotides read TGTGCTAGTGGTTTGCCTGGACTAGCGGGAGGGAGCTCCTACAATGAGCAGTTCTTC. The encoded protein is CASGLPGLAGGSSYNEQFF.

This clonotype showed up many times. The rearrangement links TRBV7-2 to TRBJ2-3; D unclear. Germline V gives CDR1 SGHTA, CDR2 FQGNSA. V dropped 3 bases and J dropped 6 bases, with 10 bases sitting between them. The CDR3 sequence is 13 residues long. The CDR3 protein is CASSFPIWDTQYF. The CDR3 bases are TGTGCCAGCAGCTTCCCGATTTGGGATACGCAGTATTTT.

This clonotype has a handful of counts. The chain is built from TRBV6-6 and TRBJ1-3; TRBD1 agrees at 8 bases. Germline CDR1 MNHNY, CDR2 SVGAGI (reference sequence). The CDR3 length is 16 residues. Trimming at V came to 6 bases and at J to 4 bases, leaving 11 bases not matched to a gene. The CDR3 sequence is CASSLYWTGNGNTIYF. As DNA, the CDR3 is TGTGCCAGCAGCCTCTATTGGACAGGGAACGGAAACACCATATATTTT.

In its sample, this clonotype was seen many times. This chain connects TRBV10-1 to TRBJ2-1, with D tentatively TRBD1 (5 bases). CDR1 WNHNN and CDR2 SYGVQD come from the germline V gene (reference sequence). This CDR3 has 12 residues. Trimming removed 3 bases at V and 10 bases at J, with 10 bases between. DNA of the CDR3: TGCGCCAGCAGTGACCCTGACAGCGAGCAGTTCTTC. It yields the protein CASSDPDSEQFF.

This clonotype has a handful of counts. For the CDR3, the DNA is TGCAGCGTTGGTGGGGGCGGGGGTACTGAAGCTTTCTTT. Translation: CSVGGGGGTEAFF. The chain employs TRBV29-1 and TRBJ1-1, with D perhaps matching TRBD1 (6 bases). Germline CDR1 SQVTM, CDR2 ANQGSEA. The CDR3 sequence is 13 residues long. The V gene lost 4 bases and the J gene lost 5 bases, with 14 bases spanning the gap.

Ten or more counts support this clonotype. This chain connects TRBV15 to TRBJ2-7; unclear D gene. Germline values: CDR1 LNHNV, CDR2 YYDKDF (reference sequence). V was trimmed by 0 bases and J by 2 bases, leaving 8 bases between them. The CDR3 has 14 residues. CDR3 protein: CATSRDLVTYEQYF. The CDR3 DNA sequence: TGTGCCACCAGCAGAGATCTAGTAACCTACGAGCAGTACTTC.

The V gene is TRBV20-1, the J gene TRBJ1-2, with D perhaps TRBD1 (5 bases). CDR1 and CDR2 from the germline V gene are DFQATT and SNEGSKA (reference sequence). Trimming stripped 8 bases from V and 1 base from J, with 11 bases between. CDR3 length: 12 amino acids. In nucleotides, the CDR3 is TGCAGTTCCGGGACTTTTAACTATGGCTACACCTTC. It encodes CSSGTFNYGYTF.

The chain carries TRBV7-9 and TRBJ2-1; unclear D gene. Near its end, the DNA agrees better with TRBJ2-7, so the J call may be wrong. Germline V gives CDR1 SEHNR, CDR2 FQNEAQ (reference sequence). The CDR3 spans 13 residues. In nucleotides, the CDR3 is TGTGCCAGCAGCTTAGTTTATGACAATGAGCAGTACTTC. Residues: CASSLVYDNEQYF.

This clonotype appeared many times. The chain combines TRBV6-1 with TRBJ1-2; D remains ambiguous. This CDR3 region has 15 residues. Germline V gene data show CDR1 as MNHNS and CDR2 as SASEGT. The V gene lost 0 bases and the J gene lost 4 bases, with 12 bases spanning the gap. CDR3 residues: CASSEALPGFYGYTF. The DNA for the CDR3 is TGTGCCAGCAGTGAAGCCCTCCCAGGCTTCTATGGCTACACCTTC.

There are a few counts of this clonotype. The gene calls are TRBV20-1 and TRBJ2-1; 9 nucleotides align to TRBD2. V lost 6 bases and J lost 4; bases outside the gene matches: 7. CDR3 length equals 14 residues. Looked up from germline, CDR1 is DFQATT and CDR2 is SNEGSKA (reference sequence). For the CDR3, the DNA is TGCAGTGCCCTTAGCGGGAGTGTTTACAATGAGCAGTTCTTC. This gives the protein CSALSGSVYNEQFF.

This clonotype has just a few counts. V is TRBV12-3 or TRBV12-4 and J is TRBJ2-7; a weak D match, TRBD2 (7 bases). The CDR3 extends over 13 amino acids. V lost 3 bases and J 7 bases, leaving 13 bases between the germline ends. The CDR3 spells CASSFRGADEQYF. For the CDR3, the DNA is TGTGCCAGCAGTTTCCGGGGGGCCGATGAGCAGTACTTC.

The chain couples TRBV27 to TRBJ2-7; D may correspond to TRBD1 or TRBD2 (5 bases each). The ends were cut back, 5 bases at V and 3 bases at J, with 11 bases in the middle. CDR1 MNHEY and CDR2 SMNVEV come from the germline V gene (reference sequence). The CDR3 sequence is 13 residues long. CDR3 region: CASSRGPNYEQYF. Written as DNA, the CDR3 is TGTGCCAGCAGTCGGGGACCTAACTACGAGCAGTACTTC.

V gene TRBV5-1 combines with J gene TRBJ1-4; weak D call: TRBD1 (6 bases). V was trimmed by 4 bases and J by 6 bases, leaving 16 bases between them. The CDR3 sequence is 15 residues long. The V gene's germline CDR1 is SGHRS and CDR2 YFSETQ. CDR3 sequence: CASSPAGTSDEKLFF. In nucleotides, the CDR3 is TGCGCCAGCAGCCCAGCCGGGACATCCGATGAAAAACTGTTTTTT.

The chain couples TRBV3-1 to TRBJ1-2, with TRBD1 identical over 10 bases. The V segment lost 2 bases and the J segment 7 bases; nucleotides outside the gene matches: 4. This CDR3 contains 14 residues. CDR1 LGHDT and CDR2 YNNKEL come from the germline V gene (reference sequence). The CDR3 sequence is CASSQPTGGRGYTF. The CDR3 DNA is TGTGCCAGCAGCCAACCGACAGGGGGCCGTGGCTACACCTTC. Full variable domain (rest looked up from reference TRBV3-1 and TRBJ1-2): DTAVSQTPKYLVTQMGNDKSIKCEQNLGHDTMYWYKQDSKKFLKIMFSYNNKELIINETVPNRFSPKSPDKAHLNLHINSLELGDSAVYFCASSQPTGGRGYTFGSGTRLTVV.

V and J are TRBV7-9 and TRBJ1-1; 8 bases map to TRBD1. Germline V lookup: CDR1 SEHNR, CDR2 FQNEAQ (reference sequence). The CDR3 contains 16 residues. Trimming cost V 5 bases and J 1 base; bases outside gene matches: 9. CDR3 coding DNA: TGTGCCAGCAGCCCGTCTCCCGGGACAGGGAACACTGAAGCTTTCTTT. Translating gives CASSPSPGTGNTEAFF.

This clonotype showed up just a few times. The chain uses TRBV29-1 and TRBJ2-2, with 9 bases lining up with TRBD2. The CDR3 consists of 15 residues. The V and J ends lost 3 bases and 7 bases, in that order; junction bases with no gene match: 9. Looked up from germline, CDR1 is SQVTM and CDR2 is ANQGSEA. CDR3 nucleotides: TGCAGCGTTGAGAAAGCGGGGGGAAATCACGGGGAGCTGTTTTTT. This encodes CSVEKAGGNHGELFF.

This clonotype was detected ten times or more. The chain combines TRBV12-3 or TRBV12-4 with TRBJ2-1, with D hard to call. V was clipped by 4 bases and J by 5 bases, with 12 bases between them. The CDR3 length is 14 residues. This chain's CDR3 is CASSYVWANNEQFF. CDR3 coding DNA: TGTGCCAGCAGTTACGTCTGGGCGAACAATGAGCAGTTCTTC.

This clonotype was observed at least ten times. This chain joins TRBV5-1 and TRBJ2-1; D is uncertain. The CDR3 sequence is 14 residues long. Germline values: CDR1 SGHRS, CDR2 YFSETQ. Trimming cost V 1 base and J 3 bases, with 8 bases left between them. This CDR3 reads CASSLLSFYNEQFF. DNA for the CDR3: TGCGCCAGCAGCTTGCTAAGTTTCTACAATGAGCAGTTCTTC.

This clonotype has only a few counts. The chain carries TRBV28 and TRBJ2-7; D is tentatively TRBD1 or TRBD2 (5 bases each). Judging by the DNA end, TRBJ2-5 fits better; the J call may be wrong. This CDR3 is built from 14 residues. Germline V gene lookup returns CDR1 MDHEN and CDR2 SYDVKM. The CDR3 loop reads CASSTLGDRETQYF. The CDR3 nucleotides read TGTGCCAGCAGTACTCTAGGGGACCGGGAGACCCAGTACTTC.

The J gene is TRBJ1-3, the V gene TRBV29-1; TRBD1 might be the D (6 bases). Trimming took 3 bases from V and 2 from J, leaving 17 bases between them. In germline, CDR1 is SQVTM, CDR2 ANQGSEA. The CDR3 is 16 residues long. The chain's CDR3 is CSVDFQAGATGNTIYF. CDR3 bases: TGCAGCGTTGATTTTCAAGCGGGGGCGACTGGAAACACCATATATTTT.

This clonotype turned up a few times. The V gene is TRBV6-5, the J gene TRBJ1-2; D gene uncertain. Germline V lookup: CDR1 MNHEY, CDR2 SVGAGI. V was cut by 5 bases and J by 1 base, with 14 bases left in between. This CDR3 region has 15 residues. The CDR3 sequence is CASSTLFADNYGYTF. The CDR3 DNA follows: TGTGCCAGCAGTACCCTCTTCGCGGATAACTATGGCTACACCTTC.

The gene calls are TRBV18 and TRBJ2-5, with D perhaps being TRBD1 or TRBD2 (6 bases each). The ends were cut back, 4 bases at V and 4 bases at J, with 10 bases in the middle. Germline V gives CDR1 KGHSH, CDR2 LQKENI. The CDR3 is made up of 13 amino acids. DNA of the CDR3: TGTGCCAGCTCACGGGGGGCCGTAGAGACCCAGTACTTC. It encodes CASSRGAVETQYF. The whole variable domain, remainder taken from reference TRBV18 and TRBJ2-5, is NAGVMQNPRHLVRRRGQEARLRCSPMKGHSHVYWYRQLPEEGLKFMVYLQKENIIDESGMPKERFSAEFPKEGPSILRIQQVVRGDSAAYFCASSRGAVETQYFGPGTRLLVL.

The rearrangement uses TRBV7-2 and TRBJ2-7, with D maybe TRBD2 (8 bases). The germline V and J ends were trimmed by 5 bases and 3 bases, with 17 bases remaining between them. There are 15 residues in the CDR3. From germline, CDR1 is SGHTA and CDR2 FQGNSA. The CDR3 DNA sequence: TGTGCCAGCAGCCAGGGGGGGACTAGGGGCTACGAGCAGTACTTC. As protein: CASSQGGTRGYEQYF. The whole variable domain, filled in from reference TRBV7-2 and TRBJ2-7, reads GAGVSQSPSNKVTEKGKDVELRCDPISGHTALYWYRQSLGQGLEFLIYFQGNSAPDKSGLPSDRFSAERTGGSVSTLTIQRTQQEDSAVYLCASSQGGTRGYEQYFGPGTRLTVT.